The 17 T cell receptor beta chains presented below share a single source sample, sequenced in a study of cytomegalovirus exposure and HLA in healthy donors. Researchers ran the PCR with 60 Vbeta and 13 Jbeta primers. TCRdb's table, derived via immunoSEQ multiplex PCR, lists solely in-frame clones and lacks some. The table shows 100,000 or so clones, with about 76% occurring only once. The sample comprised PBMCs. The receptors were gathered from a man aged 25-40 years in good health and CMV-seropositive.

The CDR3 loop reads CASSPWMAGQPQHF. CDR3 DNA: TGTGCCAGTAGTCCTTGGATGGCGGGACAGCCCCAGCATTTT. The chain uses TRBV19 and TRBJ1-5; D ambiguous. CDR1 is LNHDA, CDR2 SQIVND, per germline (reference sequence). The V end was cut by 5 bases, the J end by 7 bases, with 15 bases between. The CDR3 totals 14 residues.

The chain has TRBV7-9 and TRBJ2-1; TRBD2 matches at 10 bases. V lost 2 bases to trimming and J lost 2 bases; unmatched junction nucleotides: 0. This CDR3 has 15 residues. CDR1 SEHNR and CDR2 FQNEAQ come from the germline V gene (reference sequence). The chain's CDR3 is CASSLLAGAYNEQFF. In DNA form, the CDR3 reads TGTGCCAGCAGCTTACTAGCGGGGGCCTACAATGAGCAGTTCTTC.

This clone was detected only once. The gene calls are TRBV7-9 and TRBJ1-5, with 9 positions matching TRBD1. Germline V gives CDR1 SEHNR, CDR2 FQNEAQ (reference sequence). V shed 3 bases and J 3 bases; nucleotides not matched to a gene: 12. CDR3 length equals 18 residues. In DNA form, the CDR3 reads TGTGCCAGCAGCTTTAGTAGCCTGGGGGACAGGGACAATCAGCCCCAGCATTTT. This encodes CASSFSSLGDRDNQPQHF.

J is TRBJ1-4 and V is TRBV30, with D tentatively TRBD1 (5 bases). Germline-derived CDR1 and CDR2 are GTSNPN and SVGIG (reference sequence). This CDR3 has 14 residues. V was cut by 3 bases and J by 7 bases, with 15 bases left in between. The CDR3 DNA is TGTGCCTGGAGGGGGGACTTATTGGGTGAAAAACTGTTTTTT. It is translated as CAWRGDLLGEKLFF.

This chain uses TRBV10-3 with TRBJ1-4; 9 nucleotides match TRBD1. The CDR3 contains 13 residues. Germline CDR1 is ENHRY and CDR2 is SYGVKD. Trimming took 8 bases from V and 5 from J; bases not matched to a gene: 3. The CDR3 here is CAISGTGNEKLFF. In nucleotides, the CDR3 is TGTGCCATCTCCGGGACAGGGAATGAAAAACTGTTTTTT.

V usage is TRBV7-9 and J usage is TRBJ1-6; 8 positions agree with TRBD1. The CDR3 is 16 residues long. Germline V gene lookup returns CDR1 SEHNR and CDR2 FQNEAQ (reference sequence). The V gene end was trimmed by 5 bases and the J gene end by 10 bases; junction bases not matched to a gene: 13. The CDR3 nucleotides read TGTGCCAGCAGCCCGACAGGGGTGGGACTGAAATCACCCCTCCACTTT. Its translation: CASSPTGVGLKSPLHF.

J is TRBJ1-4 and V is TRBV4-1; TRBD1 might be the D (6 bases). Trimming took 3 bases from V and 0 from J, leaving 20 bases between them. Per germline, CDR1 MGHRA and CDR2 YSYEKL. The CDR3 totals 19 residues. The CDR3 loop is CASSHPFGQLSATNEKLFF. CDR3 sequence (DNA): TGCGCCAGCAGCCACCCCTTCGGACAGCTGTCGGCAACTAATGAAAAACTGTTTTTT.

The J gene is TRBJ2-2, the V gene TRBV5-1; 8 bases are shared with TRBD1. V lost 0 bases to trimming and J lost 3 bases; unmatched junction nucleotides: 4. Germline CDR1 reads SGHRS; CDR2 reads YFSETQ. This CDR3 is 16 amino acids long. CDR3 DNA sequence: TGCGCCAGCAGCTTGGGGACAGGGTTGGACACCGGGGAGCTGTTTTTT. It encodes CASSLGTGLDTGELFF.

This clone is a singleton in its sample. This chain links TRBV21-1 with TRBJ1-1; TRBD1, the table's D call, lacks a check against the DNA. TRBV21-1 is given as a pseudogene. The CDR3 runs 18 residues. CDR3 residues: CASQNGSDRLRMNTEAFF. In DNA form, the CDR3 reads TGTGCCAGCCAAAATGGGTCGGACAGGCTCCGGATGAACACTGAAGCTTTCTTT.

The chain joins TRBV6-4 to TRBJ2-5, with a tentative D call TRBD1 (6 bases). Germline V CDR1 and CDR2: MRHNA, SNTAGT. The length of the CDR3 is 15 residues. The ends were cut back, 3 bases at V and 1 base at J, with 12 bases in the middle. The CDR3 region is CASSEGGGSQETQYF. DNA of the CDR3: TGTGCCAGCAGTGAAGGTGGGGGCAGCCAAGAGACCCAGTACTTC.

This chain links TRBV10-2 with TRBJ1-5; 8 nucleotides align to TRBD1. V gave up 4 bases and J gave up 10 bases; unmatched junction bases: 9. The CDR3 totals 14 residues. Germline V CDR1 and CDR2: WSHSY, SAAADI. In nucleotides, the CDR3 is TGCGCCAGCAGTGGAGGACAGGGAGTTTACCCCCAGCATTTT. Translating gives CASSGGQGVYPQHF.

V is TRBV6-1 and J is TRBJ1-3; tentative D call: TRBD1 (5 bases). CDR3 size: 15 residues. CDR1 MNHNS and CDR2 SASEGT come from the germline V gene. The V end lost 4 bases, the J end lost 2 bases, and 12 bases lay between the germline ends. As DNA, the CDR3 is TGTGCCAGCAGTGTTAGGGAAGGGGCTGGAAACACCATATATTTT. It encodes CASSVREGAGNTIYF.

CDR3 residues: CASSSDRVGAYEQYF. Written as DNA, the CDR3 is TGTGCCAGTAGTAGTGACAGGGTAGGCGCCTACGAGCAGTACTTC. The V call is TRBV19, the J call TRBJ2-7, with TRBD1 matching over 7 bases. The CDR3 length is 15 residues. Germline V gene lookup returns CDR1 LNHDA and CDR2 SQIVND (reference sequence). V gave up 4 bases and J gave up 2 bases; unmatched junction bases: 8.

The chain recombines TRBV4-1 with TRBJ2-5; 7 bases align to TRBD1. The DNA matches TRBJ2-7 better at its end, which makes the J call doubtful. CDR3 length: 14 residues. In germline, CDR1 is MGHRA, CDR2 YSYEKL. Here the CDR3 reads CASSRGQNSYEQYF. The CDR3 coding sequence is TGCGCCAGCAGTCGGGGACAGAACTCCTACGAGCAGTACTTC.

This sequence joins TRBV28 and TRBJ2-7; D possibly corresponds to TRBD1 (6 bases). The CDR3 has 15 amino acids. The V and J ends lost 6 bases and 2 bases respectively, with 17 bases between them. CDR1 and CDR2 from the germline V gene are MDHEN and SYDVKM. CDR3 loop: CASRRRKGQTYEQYF. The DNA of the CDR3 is TGTGCCAGCAGGCGGAGAAAAGGACAGACCTACGAGCAGTACTTC.

The CDR3 loop is CASSLQGATNEKLFF. As DNA, the CDR3 is TGTGCCAGCAGTCTACAGGGGGCAACTAATGAAAAACTGTTTTTT. The chain carries TRBV28 and TRBJ1-4, with TRBD1 identical over 8 bases. Germline assignment: CDR1 MDHEN and CDR2 SYDVKM. J lost 0 bases, V lost 5 bases, and 2 bases had no gene match. This CDR3 is built from 15 residues.

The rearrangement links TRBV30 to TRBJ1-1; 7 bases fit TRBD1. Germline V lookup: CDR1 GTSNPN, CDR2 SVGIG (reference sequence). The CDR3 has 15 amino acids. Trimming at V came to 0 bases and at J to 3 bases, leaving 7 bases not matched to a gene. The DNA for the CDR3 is TGTGCCTGGAGTGTGGGCAGGGGGAGGCACACTGAAGCTTTCTTT. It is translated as CAWSVGRGRHTEAFF.